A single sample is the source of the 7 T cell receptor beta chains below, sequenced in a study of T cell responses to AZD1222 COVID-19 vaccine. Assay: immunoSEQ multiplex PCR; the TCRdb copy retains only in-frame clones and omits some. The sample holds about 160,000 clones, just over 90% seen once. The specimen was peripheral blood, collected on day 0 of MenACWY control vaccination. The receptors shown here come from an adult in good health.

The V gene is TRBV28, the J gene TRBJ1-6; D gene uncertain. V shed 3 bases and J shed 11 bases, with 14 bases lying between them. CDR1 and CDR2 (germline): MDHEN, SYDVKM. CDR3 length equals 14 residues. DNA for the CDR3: TGTGCCAGCAGTTTTGTTGGATTCCGGCCACCCCTCCACTTT. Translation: CASSFVGFRPPLHF.

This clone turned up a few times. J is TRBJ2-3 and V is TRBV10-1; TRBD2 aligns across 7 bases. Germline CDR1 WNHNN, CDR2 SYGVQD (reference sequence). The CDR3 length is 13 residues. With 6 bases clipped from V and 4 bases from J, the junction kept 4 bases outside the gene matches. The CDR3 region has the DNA TGCGCCAGCAGGGCGGGAGAAGCAGATACGCAGTATTTT. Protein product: CASRAGEADTQYF.

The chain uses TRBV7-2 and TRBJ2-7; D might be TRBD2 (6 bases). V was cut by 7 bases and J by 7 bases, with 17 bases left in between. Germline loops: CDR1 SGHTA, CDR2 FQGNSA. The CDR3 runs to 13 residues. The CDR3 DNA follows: TGTGCCAGCACCCCGGGGGTAGTACGGGAGCAGTACTTC. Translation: CASTPGVVREQYF. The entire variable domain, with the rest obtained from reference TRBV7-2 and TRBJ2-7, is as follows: GAGVSQSPSNKVTEKGKDVELRCDPISGHTALYWYRQSLGQGLEFLIYFQGNSAPDKSGLPSDRFSAERTGGSVSTLTIQRTQQEDSAVYLCASTPGVVREQYFGPGTRLTVT.

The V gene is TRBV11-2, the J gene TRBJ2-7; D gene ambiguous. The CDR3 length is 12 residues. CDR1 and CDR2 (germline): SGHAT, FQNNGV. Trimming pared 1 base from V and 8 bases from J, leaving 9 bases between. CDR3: CASSLVAGQQYF. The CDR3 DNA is TGTGCCAGCAGCTTAGTGGCAGGTCAGCAGTACTTC. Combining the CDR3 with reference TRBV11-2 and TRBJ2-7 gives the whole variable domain EAGVAQSPRYKIIEKRQSVAFWCNPISGHATLYWYQQILGQGPKLLIQFQNNGVVDDSQLPKDRFSAERLKGVDSTLKIQPAKLEDSAVYLCASSLVAGQQYFGPGTRLTVT.

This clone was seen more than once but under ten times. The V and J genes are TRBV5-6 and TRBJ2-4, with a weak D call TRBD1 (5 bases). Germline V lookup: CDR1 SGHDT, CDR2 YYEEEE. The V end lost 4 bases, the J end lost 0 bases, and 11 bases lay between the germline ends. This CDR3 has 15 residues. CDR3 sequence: CASSPVGLAKNIQYF. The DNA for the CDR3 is TGTGCCAGCAGCCCGGTGGGGCTAGCCAAAAACATTCAGTACTTC. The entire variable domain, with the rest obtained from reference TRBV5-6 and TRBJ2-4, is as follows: DAGVTQSPTHLIKTRGQQVTLRCSPKSGHDTVSWYQQALGQGPQFIFQYYEEEERQRGNFPDRFSGHQFPNYSSELNVNALLLGDSALYLCASSPVGLAKNIQYFGAGTRLSVL.

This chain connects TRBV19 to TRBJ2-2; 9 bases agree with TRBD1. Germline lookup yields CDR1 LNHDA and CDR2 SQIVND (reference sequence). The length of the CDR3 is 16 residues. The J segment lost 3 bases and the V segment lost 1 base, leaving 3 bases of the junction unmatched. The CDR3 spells CASSIAGTGYTGELFF. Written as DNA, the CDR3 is TGTGCCAGTAGTATAGCGGGGACAGGGTACACCGGGGAGCTGTTTTTT.

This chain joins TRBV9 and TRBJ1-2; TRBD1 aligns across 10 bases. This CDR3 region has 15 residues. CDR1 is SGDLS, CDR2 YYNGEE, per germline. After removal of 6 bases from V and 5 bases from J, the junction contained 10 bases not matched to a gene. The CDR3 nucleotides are TGTGCCAGCACCGAATCCAGGACAGGGGGGTATGGCTACACCTTC. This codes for CASTESRTGGYGYTF.